This TCR beta chain originates from a study of blood T cell repertoires in COVID-19. From germline, CDR1 is KGHDR and CDR2 SFDVKD. V was pared by 6 bases and J by 4 bases, with 19 bases between. The CDR3 sequence is 16 residues long. The protocol was immunoSEQ multiplex PCR, while the TCRdb copy is restricted to in-frame clones and leaves out a portion. This sample yields about 300,000 clones, of which around 89% are seen a single time; approximately 4.2% belongs to the top ten. Sequences were obtained from peripheral blood. V is TRBV24-1 and J is TRBJ2-3; perhaps TRBD1 as D (6 bases). The TCR originated in a man aged 35 to 55 with acute or convalescent COVID-19. The CDR3 DNA sequence: TGTGCCACCAGTCCTGGGACATCCCTTCCCGCAGATACGCAGTATTTT. Encoded protein: CATSPGTSLPADTQYF.